This T cell receptor (beta chain) was recorded in a study of blood T cells in healthy people across ages. The V end was cut by 5 bases, the J end by 5 bases, with 19 bases between. This CDR3 region has 15 residues. Looked up from germline, CDR1 is SGDLS and CDR2 is YYNGEE. Study-level points and caveats: Roughly linear declines in TCR beta diversity per million T cells occurred with age. Across samples, TCR beta diversity tracked strongly with naive T cell percentage.

A note on this clonotype: The antigen remains undetermined.

Isolation recovered at least 7 million PBMCs from every sample. Extraction yielded at least 5 micrograms of total RNA per sample. Together with a sample-barcoded 5' primer, a J-beta primer mix was included in a second PCR lasting about 6 to 11 cycles. TCRdb processed the 5' RACE reads anew with MiXCR; each CDR3 protein has one entry. The sample contains about 650,000 distinct CDR3 sequences, 32% of which appear only once. Sequenced sample: blood. This receptor was identified in an elderly woman in good health. The rearrangement joins TRBV9 to TRBJ2-5, with D possibly called TRBD1 or TRBD2 (7 bases each). The CDR3 reads CASSYTSGGVETQYF. The CDR3 DNA is TGTGCCAGCAGTTACACCTCAGGGGGGGTGGAGACCCAGTACTTC.